Each of the 25 T cell receptor beta chains below was sequenced from the same sample in a study of shared clonotypes between healthy human individuals. Sequencing used immunoSEQ multiplex PCR; TCRdb keeps in-frame clones, though not all of them. The sample holds over 2 million clones, 85% to 95% seen once. The specimen sequenced was naive CD4+ T cells sorted from blood. Subset meaning: CD45RA+ positively selected. These receptors came from a man between 18 and 35 years old in good health.

The V and J genes are TRBV30 and TRBJ2-5; D is possibly TRBD2 (5 bases). This CDR3 contains 11 residues. V shed 6 bases and J shed 5 bases, with 10 bases lying between them. Looked up from germline, CDR1 is GTSNPN and CDR2 is SVGIG (reference sequence). The CDR3 loop reads CACMEVETQYF. DNA for the CDR3: TGTGCCTGCATGGAGGTGGAGACCCAGTACTTC.

For this clone: The same CDR3 can be traced to other DNA sequences in this sample. This chain links TRBV5-1 with TRBJ2-2, with D uncertain. The V and J ends lost 4 bases and 3 bases respectively, with 7 bases between them. The CDR3 is 13 residues long. Germline-derived CDR1 and CDR2 are SGHRS and YFSETQ. The CDR3, as DNA: TGCGCCAGCAGCCCTCGGGACACCGGGGAGCTGTTTTTT. Translating gives CASSPRDTGELFF.

This sequence joins TRBV6-1 and TRBJ2-5, with a possible D match to TRBD2 (7 bases). The V gene's germline CDR1 is MNHNS and CDR2 SASEGT. V was clipped by 6 bases and J by 9 bases, with 23 bases between them. CDR3 size: 15 residues. The CDR3 region is CASRSPGGDKVPQYF. In DNA form, the CDR3 reads TGTGCCAGCAGGAGCCCTGGGGGGGACAAGGTTCCCCAGTACTTC.

The chain recombines TRBV6-6 with TRBJ2-3, with TRBD2 matching 8 bases. Germline values: CDR1 MNHNY, CDR2 SVGAGI (reference sequence). This CDR3 spans 16 amino acids. Unmatched junction bases numbered 10, after V lost 2 bases and J lost 6 bases. The CDR3 DNA follows: TGTGCCAGCAGTTACGACCCTCAGACTAGCGAGGATACGCAGTATTTT. It specifies CASSYDPQTSEDTQYF.

In the case of this clone: The same CDR3 also results from other DNA sequences found in this sample. The genes are TRBV10-3 and TRBJ1-2, with 7 bases lining up with TRBD1. The CDR3 sequence is 15 residues long. Looked up from germline, CDR1 is ENHRY and CDR2 is SYGVKD. The V segment lost 0 bases and the J segment 1 base; nucleotides outside the gene matches: 2. The CDR3 spells CAISESGGSNYGYTF. DNA for the CDR3: TGTGCCATCAGTGAGTCAGGGGGCAGTAACTATGGCTACACCTTC.

The chain is built from TRBV2 and TRBJ1-4, with 11 bases lining up with TRBD1. There are 11 residues in the CDR3. Germline assignment: CDR1 SNHLY and CDR2 FYNNEI. Trimming removed 8 bases from V and 12 bases from J; junction bases left unmatched: 2. The CDR3 region is CASGTGGELFF. In nucleotides, the CDR3 is TGTGCCAGCGGGACAGGGGGGGAACTGTTTTTT.

Comments on this clone: Sequence at one end of the junction differs from germline and may be a read error. The rearrangement links TRBV7-7 to TRBJ2-1; 12 bases fit TRBD2. The CDR3 spans 16 residues. Germline CDR1 is SSHAT and CDR2 is FNYEAQ (reference sequence). The CDR3 nucleotides read TGTGCTAGCAGCCCCCGACTAGCGGGAGTGGCGAATGAGCAGTTCTTC. Amino acid sequence: CASSPRLAGVANEQFF.

This clone occurred once. The gene calls are TRBV11-2 and TRBJ1-2; D is perhaps TRBD1 (5 bases). CDR3 length: 12 amino acids. Germline CDR1 SGHAT, CDR2 FQNNGV. V lost 5 bases, J lost 5 bases, and 9 bases lay in between. The CDR3 region is CASSRDGYGYTF. CDR3 sequence (DNA): TGTGCCAGCAGCCGGGACGGTTATGGCTACACCTTC.

The chain joins TRBV5-1 to TRBJ2-1, with 9 bases identical to TRBD1. The germline gives CDR1 SGHRS, CDR2 YFSETQ. The CDR3 covers 15 residues. V gave up 0 bases and J gave up 8 bases; unmatched junction bases: 6. CDR3 protein: CASSLGTGENDEQFF. The DNA for the CDR3 is TGCGCCAGCAGCTTGGGGACAGGGGAAAATGATGAGCAGTTCTTC.

V is TRBV7-9 and J is TRBJ1-1; D not certain. V was clipped by 1 base and J by 10 bases, with 22 bases between them. The V gene's germline CDR1 is SEHNR and CDR2 FQNEAQ (reference sequence). This CDR3 is built from 16 residues. CDR3: CASSLVSSGLRQRAFF. The CDR3 DNA follows: TGTGCCAGCAGCTTAGTTAGCAGTGGTCTCAGGCAACGAGCTTTCTTT.

On this clone: This same CDR3 is encoded by further DNA sequences in the sample. The chain couples TRBV2 to TRBJ2-7; tentatively, D is TRBD2 (5 bases). This CDR3 contains 12 residues. Per germline, CDR1 SNHLY and CDR2 FYNNEI. The V end was cut by 7 bases, the J end by 1 base, with 8 bases between. The chain's CDR3 is CASKAGSYEQYF. In DNA, the CDR3 is TGTGCCAGCAAGGCGGGTTCCTACGAGCAGTACTTC.

This clone was detected once. This chain links TRBV7-2 with TRBJ1-5; 8 nucleotides align to TRBD1. This CDR3 has 16 amino acids. Germline assignment: CDR1 SGHTA and CDR2 FQGNSA. The J segment lost 7 bases and the V segment lost 4 bases, leaving 12 bases of the junction unmatched. As DNA, the CDR3 is TGTGCCAGCAGCTCGGTACAGGGGGTCGGCGGGCAGCCCCAGCATTTT. It yields the protein CASSSVQGVGGQPQHF.

This clone was seen only once. The chain recombines TRBV15 with TRBJ1-1; D is uncertain. Germline CDR1 is LNHNV and CDR2 is YYDKDF (reference sequence). Trimming took off 0 bases at V and 3 bases at J, with 5 bases between the two ends. This CDR3 contains 13 residues. CDR3 amino acids: CATSRDSDTEAFF. DNA for the CDR3: TGTGCCACCAGCAGAGATTCCGACACTGAAGCTTTCTTT.

The rearrangement links TRBV11-2 to TRBJ2-3; D possibly corresponds to TRBD2 (6 bases). Germline V gene lookup returns CDR1 SGHAT and CDR2 FQNNGV. The CDR3 has 16 residues. The V end was cut by 5 bases, the J end by 1 base, with 16 bases between. This CDR3 is CASSLWGGERTDTQYF. CDR3 in DNA: TGTGCCAGCAGCCTTTGGGGCGGGGAACGCACAGATACGCAGTATTTT.

The rearrangement joins TRBV18 to TRBJ2-2, with 12 bases matching TRBD2. The CDR3 extends over 17 amino acids. The junction had 4 bases not matched to a gene; V was cut back by 3 bases and J by 2 bases. Germline lookup yields CDR1 KGHSH and CDR2 LQKENI. CDR3 DNA: TGTGCCAGCTCACCTTGGACTAGCGGGACCAACACCGGGGAGCTGTTTTTT. Its translation is CASSPWTSGTNTGELFF.

V usage is TRBV13 and J usage is TRBJ2-4, with 14 bases that match TRBD2. CDR1 is PRHDT, CDR2 FYEKMQ, per germline (reference sequence). The CDR3 consists of 18 residues. V shed 5 bases, J shed 7 bases, and the junction held 13 bases outside the gene matches. The CDR3 region is CASSPRMTSGRAGNIQYF. Here the CDR3 DNA reads TGTGCCAGCAGCCCACGAATGACTAGCGGGAGGGCCGGGAACATTCAGTACTTC.

The chain uses TRBV19 and TRBJ1-5, with D possibly matching TRBD1 (6 bases). This CDR3 region has 14 residues. The germline V gene encodes CDR1 LNHDA and CDR2 SQIVND (reference sequence). Trimming took 1 base from V and 5 from J, leaving 9 bases between them. CDR3 DNA: TGTGCCAGTAGTATAGGGGCAGGGGATCAGCCCCAGCATTTT. It codes for CASSIGAGDQPQHF.

This chain links TRBV27 with TRBJ2-7; D remains unclear. This CDR3 spans 14 amino acids. Trimming took off 5 bases at V and 2 bases at J, with 13 bases between the two ends. From germline, CDR1 is MNHEY and CDR2 SMNVEV (reference sequence). The CDR3: CASSARHGPYEQYF. In nucleotides, the CDR3 is TGTGCCAGCAGTGCCAGACACGGTCCCTACGAGCAGTACTTC.

The genes are TRBV11-2 and TRBJ2-7; D is undetermined. The V gene's germline CDR1 is SGHAT and CDR2 FQNNGV. V shed 1 base and J shed 0 bases, with 10 bases lying between them. The CDR3 contains 15 residues. The chain's CDR3 is CASSLARARSYEQYF. The CDR3 bases are TGTGCCAGCAGCTTAGCTCGTGCGCGCTCCTACGAGCAGTACTTC.

The chain couples TRBV18 to TRBJ1-6; D not resolved. Trimming cost V 3 bases and J 7 bases, with 19 bases left between them. The CDR3 spans 17 residues. Germline assignment: CDR1 KGHSH and CDR2 LQKENI. The CDR3 protein is CASSPTYVGSGNSPLHF. In DNA, the CDR3 is TGTGCCAGCTCACCTACCTATGTAGGGTCTGGGAATTCACCCCTCCACTTT. Full variable domain (remainder filled in from reference TRBV18 and TRBJ1-6): NAGVMQNPRHLVRRRGQEARLRCSPMKGHSHVYWYRQLPEEGLKFMVYLQKENIIDESGMPKERFSAEFPKEGPSILRIQQVVRGDSAAYFCASSPTYVGSGNSPLHFGNGTRLTVT.

The chain joins TRBV6-5 to TRBJ1-4; D perhaps matches TRBD1 (5 bases). CDR1 is MNHEY, CDR2 SVGAGI, per germline. Trimming left V 0 bases short and J 4 bases short, with 6 bases between. CDR3 length equals 14 residues. The CDR3 region is CASSYSGHNEKLFF. CDR3 sequence (DNA): TGTGCCAGCAGTTACTCAGGACATAATGAAAAACTGTTTTTT.

This clone was counted a single time. The J gene is TRBJ2-7, the V gene TRBV28, with TRBD1 identical over 7 bases. Germline loops: CDR1 MDHEN, CDR2 SYDVKM. V lost 6 bases, J lost 3 bases, and 5 bases stayed unmatched. The CDR3 has 13 amino acids. The CDR3 DNA follows: TGTGCCAGCAGGACAGGGTACAACTACGAGCAGTACTTC. It yields the protein CASRTGYNYEQYF. Together with reference TRBV28 and TRBJ2-7, the CDR3 gives the full variable domain: DVKVTQSSRYLVKRTGEKVFLECVQDMDHENMFWYRQDPGLGLRLIYFSYDVKMKEKGDIPEGYSVSREKKERFSLILESASTNQTSMYLCASRTGYNYEQYFGPGTRLTVT.

This sequence joins TRBV30 and TRBJ1-6; no definite D call. This CDR3 has 13 residues. CDR1 is GTSNPN, CDR2 SVGIG, per germline (reference sequence). V lost 2 bases and J 7 bases, leaving 9 bases between the germline ends. The CDR3 protein is CAWSPLENSPLHF. The CDR3 DNA is TGTGCCTGGAGTCCTCTTGAGAATTCACCCCTCCACTTT.

The chain joins TRBV27 to TRBJ1-3; D not certain. V lost 3 bases and J lost 0, with 9 bases in between. Germline V gene sequence: CDR1 MNHEY, CDR2 SMNVEV (reference sequence). The CDR3 runs 15 residues. CDR3 DNA: TGTGCCAGCAGTTTTTCAGCATCCTCTGGAAACACCATATATTTT. Amino acids: CASSFSASSGNTIYF.

V usage is TRBV5-1 and J usage is TRBJ2-5; 9 nucleotides align to TRBD2. V lost 0 bases to trimming and J lost 5 bases; unmatched junction nucleotides: 8. Germline V lookup: CDR1 SGHRS, CDR2 YFSETQ. CDR3 length: 16 amino acids. The CDR3 protein is CASSLGSSGRTETQYF. Here the CDR3 DNA reads TGCGCCAGCAGCTTGGGAAGTAGCGGGAGAACTGAGACCCAGTACTTC.